This entry features one T cell receptor (beta chain) sequence. What antigen it recognizes has not been identified. Base qualities are not provided; no much larger clone lies one nucleotide away. The sample's time point label is to be understood as: less than five weeks on oral tofacitinib. Reading the label with the study, this specimen's treatment or condition is: oral pan-JAK inhibitor, 5-10 mg twice daily. Lesional scalp punch biopsies and peripheral blood were collected from alopecia areata patients. After PBMCs were isolated by density centrifugation and stained for CD3, CD4 and CD8, a FACSAria was used to sort CD4+ and CD8+ T cells. V sheds 6 bases and J sheds 6 bases, leaving 7 bases between their ends. CDR1 KGHSH and CDR2 LQKENI were looked up in the germline V gene. From the cysteine through the phenylalanine, the CDR3 covers 11 amino acids. The entry retains the CDR3 DNA only, 33 bases that are in frame from base 1.

The data were taken from a study of CD8+ T cells in alopecia areata (dated 2018 in TCRdb). With regard to the full study: The treated patients took part in an open-label pilot trial in which moderate-to-severe alopecia areata was treated with oral tofacitinib at 5 to 10 mg twice daily. Patients received tofacitinib for 6 to 18 months and were then followed off drug for 6 months to check for delayed response and recurrence. In treated patients, disease severity was measured using the SALT score, which gives the percentage of scalp surface area affected. The study used high-throughput TCRbeta sequencing to examine T cell clonal expansion in alopecia areata, in both the C3H/HeJ mouse model and human patients. Scalp tissue and sorted CD4+ and CD8+ peripheral blood T cells from patchy and totalis/universalis alopecia areata patients and from healthy controls were covered by human TCRbeta sequencing. Biopsies were taken from tofacitinib-treated patients at baseline and at 4 and 24 weeks of treatment, and a later scalp biopsy was taken in several of the tofacitinib-treated patients. Scalp clonality was compared across normal scalp (n=4), patchy alopecia areata scalp (n=8), and alopecia totalis/universalis scalp (n=8). RNA came from the PAXgene miRNA kit for fixed scalp, the miRNeasy kit for PBMCs, and the RNeasy kit for mouse skin. TCRbeta CDR3 regions were amplified by immunoSEQ multiplex PCR using 35 Vbeta forward and 13 Jbeta reverse primers.

Libraries were made using the immunoSEQ multiplex PCR assay. For TCR sequencing, RNA was extracted from every sample and reverse transcribed into cDNA to serve as template. SuperScript III was used to make first-strand cDNA, primed with a 2:1 mix of oligo-dT and random hexamers. Amplification bias was assessed with a synthetic immune receptor repertoire, and residual bias was removed computationally. The authors' pipeline ran thus. Raw reads were preprocessed for error removal, and CDR3 was defined according to IMGT conventions as running from the conserved cysteine to phenylalanine. Clonality was computed as 1 minus the Shannon entropy, with the entropy normalized by log2 of the number of productive unique TCRs. Whether each scalp clone was CD4 or CD8 was inferred by checking scalp TCRbeta sequences against the CD4 and CD8 repertoires from sorted blood. The table was pulled from immuneACCESS by TCRdb, which kept in-frame rearrangements only. Such tables lose some clones; where checked, under half of the loss comes from unresolved V genes, and the rest has no known cause. D and trimming come from the DNA, and the V and J calls and clone size come from that table. A total of 150,000 to 250,000 clones appear in this sample, more than 55% of them only once. The ten largest clones take up less than 4% of the sample.

Study-level results and caveats: Because the treated cohort was small and had only one nonresponder, larger studies are needed to examine links between baseline CD8+ expansion and response. Many expanded lesional clones persisted in scalp and blood during tofacitinib treatment, which may partly explain relapse after stopping treatment. Compared with normal scalp, lesional scalp had higher clonality and more expanded CD8+ clones, particularly in alopecia totalis/universalis, a pattern that suggests antigenic drive. Shared TCR sequences between patients were less evident than in mice, which may be partly attributable to HLA diversity in the patient population. Scalp clonality and the number of expanded CD8+ clones among the top 100 scalp clones were significantly decreased by tofacitinib. Resident alphabeta T cells in normal human skin are also sequenced, complicating scalp TCR repertoire analysis, unlike mouse skin dominated by gammadelta T cells.

The TCR was taken from a human donor with alopecia areata. Sequenced material: CD4+ T cells sorted from blood, taken at week 4, from a patient treated with tofacitinib. The chain is made from TRBV18 and TRBJ2-3, with no confidently assigned D gene. The DNA sequence is TGTGCCAGCTCCCCCTCGGATACGCAGTATTTT. Translated, it gives CASSPSDTQYF. When the CDR3 is completed using the reference TRBV18 and TRBJ2-3 genes on either side, the full variable domain is NAGVMQNPRHLVRRRGQEARLRCSPMKGHSHVYWYRQLPEEGLKFMVYLQKENIIDESGMPKERFSAEFPKEGPSILRIQQVVRGDSAAYFCASSPSDTQYFGPGTRLTVL.